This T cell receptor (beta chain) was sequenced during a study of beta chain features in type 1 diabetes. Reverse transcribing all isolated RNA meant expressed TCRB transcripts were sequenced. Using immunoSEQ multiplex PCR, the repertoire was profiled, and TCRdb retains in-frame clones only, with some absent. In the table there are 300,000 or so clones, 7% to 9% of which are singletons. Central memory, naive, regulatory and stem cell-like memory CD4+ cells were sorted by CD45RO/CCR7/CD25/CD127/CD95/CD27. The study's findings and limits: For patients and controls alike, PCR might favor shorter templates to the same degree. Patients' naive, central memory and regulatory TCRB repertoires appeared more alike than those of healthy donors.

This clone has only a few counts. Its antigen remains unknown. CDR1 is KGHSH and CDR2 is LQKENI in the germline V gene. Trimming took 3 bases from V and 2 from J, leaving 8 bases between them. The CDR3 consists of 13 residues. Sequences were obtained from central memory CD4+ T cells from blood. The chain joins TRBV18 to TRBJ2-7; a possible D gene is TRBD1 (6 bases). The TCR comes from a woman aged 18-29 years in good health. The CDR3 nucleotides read TGTGCCAGCTCACCTGGGGGCACCTACGAGCAGTACTTC. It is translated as CASSPGGTYEQYF.